The entry below describes one TCR beta chain. The antigen is not known. Synthesis of TCR beta cDNA relied on 5'RACE template switching carrying UMIs. TCRdb reworked the 5' RACE reads into one entry per CDR3 protein, no DNA. The table lists hundreds of thousands of distinct CDR3 sequences. The data are from a study of T cells expressing NK-cell markers. Study at large: Seropositivity for HCMV was found in seven of the eight sequenced donors, with one seronegative.

CDR3 length equals 17 residues. Whole-study findings and limits: In a group of five to seven donors, dominant NKG2C+ clonotypes represented roughly 1.0-7.0% of CD8+ T cells. Researchers report these clonotypes also headed the CD3+CD56-NKG2C+ fraction in a handful of donors.

The receptor was derived from a woman between 18 and 70 years old in good health. The genes are TRBV12-3 or TRBV12-4 and TRBJ2-3; there is no DNA to check the TCRdb D call of TRBD2. Material: blood T cells: a sorted CD56 or NKG2C T cell subset, CD4+ or CD8+ T cells, or bulk PBMC T cells (not recorded which). The CDR3 spells CASSFQIKSGRVDTQYF.